Shown below are 11 T cell receptor beta chains from a single sample sequenced in a study of blood T cell repertoires in COVID-19. The protocol was immunoSEQ multiplex PCR, while the TCRdb copy is restricted to in-frame clones and leaves out a portion. The profile covers a few hundred thousand clones, with roughly 84% appearing a single time and 0.87% taken by the ten largest. Source material: peripheral blood. These receptors were collected from a human donor with COVID-19, enrolled during active disease. The donor label of this sample is uncertain.

This clone is a singleton in its sample. This chain connects TRBV7-2 to TRBJ1-2; no clear D. Germline CDR1 SGHTA, CDR2 FQGNSA. The V gene lost 1 base and the J gene lost 0 bases, with 12 bases spanning the gap. The CDR3 length is 16 residues. The CDR3 nucleotides read TGTGCCAGCAGCTTAGAGGCAGCCGGAGCTAACTATGGCTACACCTTC. Protein: CASSLEAAGANYGYTF.

J is TRBJ2-7 and V is TRBV7-9; D gene ambiguous. The CDR3 covers 14 residues. With 7 bases removed from V and 0 bases from J, the gap between germline ends came to 13 bases. In germline, CDR1 is SEHNR, CDR2 FQNEAQ (reference sequence). In nucleotides, the CDR3 is TGTGCCAGCAAGACGGGTCCCAACTCCTACGAGCAGTACTTC. It codes for CASKTGPNSYEQYF.

This chain connects TRBV7-9 to TRBJ2-2; 10 bases line up with TRBD2. Trimming at V came to 0 bases and at J to 4 bases, leaving 5 bases not matched to a gene. Germline loops: CDR1 SEHNR, CDR2 FQNEAQ (reference sequence). There are 17 residues in the CDR3. CDR3 DNA: TGTGCCAGCAGCTTAGCGGCTAGCGGGAGTTTCACCGGGGAGCTGTTTTTT. Residues: CASSLAASGSFTGELFF.

The rearrangement links TRBV19 to TRBJ2-6; 7 bases agree with TRBD1. CDR1 is LNHDA and CDR2 is SQIVND in the germline V gene (reference sequence). V trimming: 2 bases; J trimming: 0 bases; junction bases outside the gene matches: 4. CDR3 length: 17 residues. CDR3 residues: CASSIYRGFSGANVLTF. CDR3 nucleotides: TGTGCCAGTAGTATATACAGGGGTTTCTCTGGGGCCAACGTCCTGACTTTC. The full variable domain, in which reference TRBV19 and TRBJ2-6 provide the parts outside the CDR3, is DGGITQSPKYLFRKEGQNVTLSCEQNLNHDAMYWYRQDPGQGLRLIYYSQIVNDFQKGDIAEGYSVSREKKESFPLTVTSAQKNPTAFYLCASSIYRGFSGANVLTFGAGSRLTVL.

This clone was picked up a small number of times. This chain connects TRBV5-1 to TRBJ1-2; no firm D call. The V and J ends lost 0 bases and 1 base respectively, with 7 bases between them. The CDR3 is made up of 14 amino acids. CDR1 and CDR2 from the germline V gene are SGHRS and YFSETQ. CDR3 region: CASSLDLFNYGYTF. CDR3 nucleotides: TGCGCCAGCAGCTTGGATCTGTTTAACTATGGCTACACCTTC.

This clone was seen once. This sequence joins TRBV30 and TRBJ2-7; TRBD1 agrees at 9 bases. Unmatched junction bases numbered 5, after V lost 1 base and J lost 1 base. Looked up from germline, CDR1 is GTSNPN and CDR2 is SVGIG (reference sequence). The CDR3 has 15 residues. CDR3 loop: CAWSADRGDSYEQYF. The DNA for the CDR3 is TGTGCCTGGAGTGCTGACAGGGGGGATTCCTACGAGCAGTACTTC.

The CDR3 sequence is CASRRQPGTSGRINTGELFF. CDR3 nucleotides: TGTGCCAGCCGCAGACAACCCGGGACTAGCGGGAGGATAAACACCGGGGAGCTGTTTTTT. This chain connects TRBV27 to TRBJ2-2; 15 positions agree with TRBD2. The CDR3 extends over 20 amino acids. CDR1 and CDR2 (germline): MNHEY, SMNVEV (reference sequence). Trimming removed 8 bases from V and 2 bases from J; junction bases left unmatched: 15.

The CDR3 loop is CASSLPKNSGANVLTF. CDR3 DNA sequence: TGTGCCAGCAGCTTACCTAAAAACTCTGGGGCCAACGTCCTGACTTTC. This rearrangement joins TRBV7-3 to TRBJ2-6; no reliable D call. Trimming left V 2 bases short and J 0 bases short, with 8 bases between. Germline CDR1 is SGHTA and CDR2 is FQGTGA. CDR3 length: 16 amino acids.

V and J are TRBV5-4 and TRBJ2-3; D is uncertain. The ends were cut back, 5 bases at V and 6 bases at J, with 16 bases in the middle. Germline values: CDR1 SGHNT, CDR2 YYREEE (reference sequence). The CDR3 has 14 amino acids. The CDR3 sequence is CASRPGRMSDTQYF. In DNA, the CDR3 is TGTGCCAGCAGACCCGGTCGTATGAGCGATACGCAGTATTTT. Looking up the rest from reference TRBV5-4 and TRBJ2-3 gives the full variable domain: ETGVTQSPTHLIKTRGQQVTLRCSSQSGHNTVSWYQQALGQGPQFIFQYYREEENGRGNFPPRFSGLQFPNYSSELNVNALELDDSALYLCASRPGRMSDTQYFGPGTRLTVL.

This clone was detected once. This chain joins TRBV28 and TRBJ2-7; D is uncertain. Germline V gene lookup returns CDR1 MDHEN and CDR2 SYDVKM. There are 14 residues in the CDR3. The germline V and J ends were trimmed by 3 bases and 5 bases, with 14 bases remaining between them. The CDR3 DNA sequence: TGTGCCAGCAGTTTGCCCGATTCTCGGGACGAGCAGTACTTC. Its protein product is CASSLPDSRDEQYF.

The table lists this clone with a few counts. Other DNA variants within this sample encode the same CDR3. The chain is built from TRBV28 and TRBJ1-1, with TRBD1 matching over 8 bases. Germline loops: CDR1 MDHEN, CDR2 SYDVKM. CDR3 length: 15 residues. Trimming cost V 5 bases and J 1 base; bases outside gene matches: 6. For the CDR3, the DNA is TGTGCCAGCAGTCGACCCGGGACAGGGAACACTGAAGCTTTCTTT. It encodes CASSRPGTGNTEAFF.